Below, 20 T cell receptor beta chains from the same sample are listed, as sequenced in a study of post-analysis software for immune sequencing data. Study observations and caveats: With TRBV5-6, TRBV5-1 and TRBV20-1 included, about five TRBV segments were more frequent in patients than in controls.

cDNA libraries for TCR beta contained unique molecular identifiers. A single record per CDR3 protein comes from TCRdb applying MiXCR to the PCR reads. The sample holds 400,000 to 500,000 distinct CDR3 sequences, 35% to 45% seen once. These receptors have no known antigen. Sequenced sample: blood. The origin of the receptors is a girl aged 2 to 10 with multiple sclerosis.

The table lists this clonotype with a few counts. The genes are TRBV7-7 and TRBJ2-5; the match to TRBD1 covers 7 bases. The trim removed 1 base at V and 1 base at J, leaving 6 bases unmatched. Germline loops: CDR1 SSHAT, CDR2 FNYEAQ (reference sequence). The CDR3 is 16 residues long. CDR3 DNA: TGTGCCAGCAGCTTAGGACAGGGTTGGGGCCAAGAGACCCAGTACTTC. Protein: CASSLGQGWGQETQYF. Full variable domain (remainder filled in from reference TRBV7-7 and TRBJ2-5): GAGVSQSPRYKVTKRGQDVTLRCDPISSHATLYWYQQALGQGPEFLTYFNYEAQPDKSGLPSDRFSAERPEGSISTLTIQRTEQRDSAMYRCASSLGQGWGQETQYFGPGTRLLVL.

The genes are TRBV7-9 and TRBJ2-3, with TRBD2 identical over 10 bases. This CDR3 region has 16 residues. The germline V gene has CDR1 SEHNR and CDR2 FQNEAQ (reference sequence). J was trimmed by 0 bases and V by 1 base; bases with no gene match: 1. CDR3 sequence: CASSLVTSGSTDTQYF. CDR3 bases: TGTGCCAGCAGCTTAGTGACTAGCGGGAGCACAGATACGCAGTATTTT.

This CDR3 reads CSADRVLGYGYTF. CDR3 in DNA: TGCAGTGCTGACAGGGTGTTAGGCTATGGCTACACCTTC. This chain uses TRBV20-1 with TRBJ1-2; 7 nucleotides line up with TRBD1. V was pared by 5 bases and J by 4 bases, with 7 bases of the junction left unmatched. The CDR3 consists of 13 residues. The germline gives CDR1 DFQATT, CDR2 SNEGSKA (reference sequence).

This clonotype was found a few times. The chain is built from TRBV29-1 and TRBJ2-3; tentatively, D is TRBD1 (5 bases). Trimming pared 4 bases from V and 2 bases from J, leaving 10 bases between. In germline, CDR1 is SQVTM, CDR2 ANQGSEA. The CDR3 has 13 residues. The CDR3 DNA follows: TGCAGCGTTGGGGGCACCCACACAGATACGCAGTATTTT. Translated: CSVGGTHTDTQYF.

The chain joins TRBV10-3 to TRBJ2-1; D possibly uses TRBD1 or TRBD2 (5 bases each). From germline, CDR1 is ENHRY and CDR2 SYGVKD. V was pared by 6 bases and J by 8 bases, with 14 bases between. This CDR3 has 13 amino acids. In DNA, the CDR3 is TGTGCCATCAGGAGGGGCGCCCGAGATGAGCAGTTCTTC. This encodes CAIRRGARDEQFF.

This clonotype has more than one count but fewer than ten. The chain couples TRBV5-1 to TRBJ2-3; the D is unclear. V lost 3 bases and J 2 bases, leaving 10 bases between the germline ends. The CDR3 length is 14 residues. Germline assignment: CDR1 SGHRS and CDR2 YFSETQ. The CDR3 region has the DNA TGCGCCAGCAGCTCCGGACCTAACACAGATACGCAGTATTTT. Translating gives CASSSGPNTDTQYF.

The rearrangement joins TRBV20-1 to TRBJ2-1, with D perhaps matching TRBD1 (5 bases). Germline V lookup: CDR1 DFQATT, CDR2 SNEGSKA (reference sequence). Trimming removed 6 bases at V and 3 bases at J, with 15 bases between. The CDR3 extends over 14 amino acids. CDR3 bases: TGCAGTGCGTGGACCCACCAGGGCTACAATGAGCAGTTCTTC. Its translation: CSAWTHQGYNEQFF.

The chain employs TRBV29-1 and TRBJ2-5; 8 positions match TRBD2. Unmatched junction bases numbered 9, after V lost 6 bases and J lost 3 bases. This CDR3 has 14 residues. Looked up from germline, CDR1 is SQVTM and CDR2 is ANQGSEA. CDR3 in DNA: TGCAGCGTAAAAGGACTAGCCCATAAAGAGACCCAGTACTTC. It codes for CSVKGLAHKETQYF.

This clonotype has only a few counts. The rearrangement uses TRBV4-1 and TRBJ1-2, with 7 bases that match TRBD1. Germline CDR1 and CDR2: MGHRA and YSYEKL. This CDR3 is 17 amino acids long. With 1 base clipped from V and 6 bases from J, the junction kept 14 bases outside the gene matches. The chain's CDR3 is CASSQVGSTGPVDGYTF. CDR3 bases: TGCGCCAGCAGCCAAGTAGGTTCGACAGGGCCTGTGGATGGCTACACCTTC.

The J gene is TRBJ2-7, the V gene TRBV29-1, with TRBD2 matching over 9 bases. Germline trimming cut 5 bases from V and 7 bases from J; bases unmatched to any gene: 12. The CDR3 spans 14 residues. Germline values: CDR1 SQVTM, CDR2 ANQGSEA. This CDR3 reads CSVHVLAGRDEQYF. CDR3 nucleotides: TGCAGCGTTCACGTCCTAGCGGGAAGGGATGAGCAGTACTTC.

This clonotype has a handful of counts. The chain has TRBV6-6 and TRBJ2-1; the D gene is possibly TRBD2 (6 bases). Per germline, CDR1 MNHNY and CDR2 SVGAGI (reference sequence). This CDR3 comprises 16 residues. Trimming removed 2 bases at V and 4 bases at J, with 15 bases between. Written as DNA, the CDR3 is TGTGCCAGCAGTTACAGGGGACTGGAGGGGTACAATGAGCAGTTCTTC. Its protein is CASSYRGLEGYNEQFF.

The CDR3 DNA is TGCGCCAGCAGCCTCAGGGTGTCTGGGGCCAACGTCCTGACTTTC. Translation: CASSLRVSGANVLTF. The genes are TRBV4-1 and TRBJ2-6; tentative D call: TRBD1 (5 bases). Germline V lookup: CDR1 MGHRA, CDR2 YSYEKL. The V end was cut by 4 bases, the J end by 1 base, with 8 bases between. The CDR3 covers 15 residues.

This clonotype has more than one count but fewer than ten. The V call is TRBV28, the J call TRBJ1-2, with D unresolved. The CDR3 contains 14 residues. Trimming shortened V by 4 bases and J by 2 bases, and 11 bases separated the two germline ends. Germline V gene sequence: CDR1 MDHEN, CDR2 SYDVKM. CDR3 protein: CASSYPTENYGYTF. Written as DNA, the CDR3 is TGTGCCAGCAGTTACCCGACCGAAAACTATGGCTACACCTTC.

This clonotype has more than one count but fewer than ten. This rearrangement joins TRBV6-6 to TRBJ2-5; D gene uncertain. CDR3 length: 16 amino acids. Deletions cut 2 bases from V and 5 bases from J, with 18 bases between. Germline CDR1 reads MNHNY; CDR2 reads SVGAGI (reference sequence). The CDR3 here is CASSYGWGTGDETQYF. The CDR3 DNA reads as TGTGCCAGCAGTTACGGCTGGGGTACTGGAGATGAGACCCAGTACTTC.

The chain has TRBV7-9 and TRBJ1-6; maybe TRBD1 (5 bases). The CDR3 loop spans 15 amino acids. Germline CDR1 SEHNR, CDR2 FQNEAQ (reference sequence). Trimming shortened V by 2 bases and J by 6 bases, and 11 bases separated the two germline ends. CDR3 in amino acids: CASSLRGTGNSPLHF. In nucleotides, the CDR3 is TGTGCCAGCAGCTTAAGAGGGACGGGTAATTCACCCCTCCACTTT.

This clonotype was counted between two and nine times. The rearrangement joins TRBV7-2 to TRBJ2-7, with 13 bases fitting TRBD2. The CDR3 sequence is 18 residues long. Germline lookup yields CDR1 SGHTA and CDR2 FQGNSA. Trimming cost V 4 bases and J 7 bases; bases outside gene matches: 16. CDR3 protein: CASSSSTSGRIPLGEQYF. The CDR3 DNA sequence: TGTGCCAGCAGCTCTTCGACTAGCGGGAGGATCCCATTAGGGGAGCAGTACTTC.

This clonotype turned up a few times. This chain links TRBV2 with TRBJ2-1, with TRBD2 matching over 9 bases. Unmatched junction bases numbered 11, after V lost 5 bases and J lost 9 bases. The CDR3 loop spans 15 amino acids. Germline CDR1 reads SNHLY; CDR2 reads FYNNEI. CDR3 protein: CASSSGSGRQFEQFF. As DNA, the CDR3 is TGTGCCAGCAGTAGCGGTAGCGGGAGACAATTTGAGCAGTTCTTC.

The table lists this clonotype with a few counts. The gene calls are TRBV15 and TRBJ1-4; tentative D call: TRBD1 (5 bases). This CDR3 is built from 17 residues. Per the germline V gene, CDR1 is LNHNV and CDR2 is YYDKDF (reference sequence). With 1 base removed from V and 0 bases from J, the gap between germline ends came to 12 bases. The CDR3: CATSRGRVSSTNEKLFF. The CDR3 coding sequence is TGTGCCACCAGCAGAGGCAGGGTTAGTTCAACTAATGAAAAACTGTTTTTT.

Details on this clonotype: One end of the junction fails to match germline, which may point to a read error. This rearrangement joins TRBV5-1 to TRBJ2-7, with TRBD2 identical over 11 bases. This CDR3 comprises 16 residues. Germline loops: CDR1 SGHRS, CDR2 YFSETQ. The CDR3 DNA reads as TGCGCCAGCAGCTTGGGACTAGCGGGAATCTCCCACGAGCAGTACTTC. As protein: CASSLGLAGISHEQYF.

In its sample, this clonotype was seen a few times. V is TRBV7-9 and J is TRBJ2-4; 12 bases are a match to TRBD2. The CDR3 covers 20 residues. V was pared by 3 bases and J by 0 bases, with 12 bases of the junction left unmatched. Germline assignment: CDR1 SEHNR and CDR2 FQNEAQ (reference sequence). The CDR3, as DNA: TGTGCCAGCAGCTTTAGATTCAACAGACTAGCGGGAGTAGCCAAAAACATTCAGTACTTC. Translated, it gives CASSFRFNRLAGVAKNIQYF.